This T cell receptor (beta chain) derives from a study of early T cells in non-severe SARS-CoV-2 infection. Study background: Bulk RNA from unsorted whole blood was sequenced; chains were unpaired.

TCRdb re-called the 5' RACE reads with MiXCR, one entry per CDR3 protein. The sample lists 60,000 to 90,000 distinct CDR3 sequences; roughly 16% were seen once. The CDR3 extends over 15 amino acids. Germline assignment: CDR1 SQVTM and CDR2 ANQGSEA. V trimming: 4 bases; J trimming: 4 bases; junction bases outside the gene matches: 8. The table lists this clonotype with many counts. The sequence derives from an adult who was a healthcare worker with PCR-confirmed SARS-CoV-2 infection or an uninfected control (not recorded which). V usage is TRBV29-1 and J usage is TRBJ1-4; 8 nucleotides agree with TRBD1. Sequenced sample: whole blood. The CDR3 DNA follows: TGCAGCGTTGGAAGCCCAGGGGGCCTTAATGAAAAACTGTTTTTT. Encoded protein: CSVGSPGGLNEKLFF.